A single T cell receptor beta chain is shown here with its context. The source of the sample is a study of T cell changes during pregnancy in multiple sclerosis. Method: immunoSEQ multiplex PCR; TCRdb's copy keeps in-frame clones and lacks some. The sample includes more than 85,000 clones, around 93% of them seen just once. This CDR3 contains 17 residues. The germline V gene encodes CDR1 MGHRA and CDR2 YSYEKL. Trimming took 4 bases from V and 6 from J, leaving 22 bases between them. The sequences come from peripheral blood, collected before pregnancy. The origin of this receptor is a female donor with multiple sclerosis, enrolled in a pregnancy study. The V and J genes are TRBV4-1 and TRBJ2-1; the D gene is possibly TRBD2 (5 bases). CDR3 nucleotides: TGCGCCAGCAGCCCCCGAGGACTCTCCGTTTTGATCAATGAGCAGTTCTTC. This codes for CASSPRGLSVLINEQFF.